A selection of T cell receptor beta chains follows, all from one sample in a study of low-dose radiotherapy and immunotherapy resistance in tumors. A single record per CDR3 protein comes from TCRdb applying MiXCR to the reads. The table has more than 70,000 distinct CDR3 sequences, 30% to 40% seen once. The sequencing used PBMCs, collected before treatment. The receptors derive from a female donor with ovarian cancer. The CDR3 runs from the conserved cysteine through the conserved F or W. A D gene is named only where the DNA matches it firmly.

V	D	CDR3
TRBV12-3/TRBV12-4	.	CASSAGGWGYTF
TRBV28	.	CASSLGGDSTYEQYF
TRBV2	TRBD1	CASSGTDYYYYF
TRBV28	.	CASSFGHSFQYF
TRBV30	.	CAWSHRAPRGNEQFF
TRBV7-9	TRBD2	CASREGPSGGPDTQYF
TRBV7-8	TRBD1	CASSFSGTGKQYF
TRBV28	.	CASTPPAGPGNEQYF
TRBV6-8	.	CASSTRPSNQPQHF
TRBV7-2	TRBD2	CASSKIAGDRGEQYF
TRBV5-1	TRBD2	CASAGLADNEQFF
TRBV28	.	CASGRTDHTNYGYTF
TRBV3-1	.	CASSQASANNEQFF
TRBV7-3	TRBD1	CASRFTDRGGFWSTGELFF
TRBV9	.	CASSVETFTEQYF
TRBV5-1	.	CASSLMGIGGQETQYF
TRBV12-3/TRBV12-4	TRBD1	CASSHTFGARQGRTDTQYF
TRBV28	.	CASSLFAGGRTGELFFF
TRBV29-1	TRBD1	CSAGQDSYTEAFF
TRBV5-5	TRBD1	CASSLRAEAAGGLRNTEAFF
TRBV29-1	.	CSVGAGGGNEQFF
TRBV7-3	TRBD2	CASSFLAGHNEQFF
TRBV12-3/TRBV12-4	TRBD1	CASQKGGQGYDTGELFF
TRBV9	.	CASSVGTGYNSPLHF
TRBV4-3	.	CASSQERTGRGTEAFF
TRBV3-1	.	CASSQGQGTNTGELFF
TRBV6-2/TRBV6-3	.	CASRPDPASSYNEQFF
TRBV7-6	.	CASSSPIGHLSTDTQYF
TRBV20-1	.	CSDQGYEQYF
TRBV9	.	CASSVGDHHSLDEQYF
TRBV20-1	.	CSAREGGENTEAFF
TRBV2	TRBD2	CASLPGGPNEQFF
TRBV4-1	.	CASSQEGGTRGLGGANVLTF
TRBV6-1	.	CASTGTRSNQPQHF
TRBV6-2/TRBV6-3	TRBD1	CASNLDRDGYNEQFF
TRBV9	.	CASSVEGGYGEQFF
TRBV28	.	CASRRDRTGNQPQHF
TRBV9	TRBD2	CASSVDGLAGGHGDTQYF
TRBV6-4	TRBD2	CASSKGLAGGSSYNEQFF